One and the same sample provided the 10 T cell receptor beta chains below, sequenced in a study of CD8 T cells in ankylosing spondylitis. Study-wide points: It appeared that ankylosing spondylitis blood was characterized by a TCR beta motif of fewer than ten highly homologous variants.

TCRdb ran MiXCR on the 5' RACE reads and lists one entry per CDR3 protein. Of approximately 550,000 distinct CDR3 sequences listed, 12% were seen once; the top ten hold under 7.5%. For these receptors, no antigen is known. The sequenced sample was blood, either unsorted or a sorted T cell fraction (not recorded which). The receptors originated from a male donor with ankylosing spondylitis.

This clonotype was counted only a few times. This CDR3 is CASTDGVSGNTIYF. CDR3 nucleotides: TGTGCCAGCACGGACGGAGTCTCTGGAAACACCATATATTTT. The chain joins TRBV2 to TRBJ1-3, with D unclear. CDR3 length: 14 residues. Trimming left V 7 bases short and J 0 bases short, with 10 bases between. Germline lookup yields CDR1 SNHLY and CDR2 FYNNEI.

This clonotype showed up just a few times. This chain links TRBV10-3 with TRBJ2-5, with 11 nucleotides matching TRBD2. Germline V lookup: CDR1 ENHRY, CDR2 SYGVKD. Losses at the gene ends were 10 bases for V and 6 bases for J; bases not matched to a gene: 7. CDR3 length: 13 residues. The CDR3 loop reads CASVAGGPKTQYF. The CDR3 DNA reads TGTGCCAGTGTAGCGGGAGGGCCGAAGACCCAGTACTTC.

J is TRBJ2-7 and V is TRBV5-1, with 11 nucleotides matching TRBD2. This CDR3 has 14 residues. Unmatched junction bases numbered 5, after V lost 4 bases and J lost 5 bases. Per germline, CDR1 SGHRS and CDR2 YFSETQ. The CDR3 sequence: CASSQGLAVNEQYF. Written as DNA, the CDR3 is TGCGCCAGCAGCCAGGGACTAGCGGTTAACGAGCAGTACTTC.

This clonotype was seen many times. This chain joins TRBV7-2 and TRBJ2-1; 7 positions match TRBD2. The CDR3 extends over 15 amino acids. Trimming cost V 5 bases and J 4 bases; bases outside gene matches: 8. In germline, CDR1 is SGHTA, CDR2 FQGNSA. The CDR3 loop is CASSGEGLFYNEQFF. CDR3 DNA sequence: TGTGCCAGCAGCGGGGAGGGACTATTTTACAATGAGCAGTTCTTC.

This clonotype was counted only a few times. The chain carries TRBV7-8 and TRBJ1-2; no reliable D call. Germline V CDR1 and CDR2: SGHVS, FQNEAQ. V lost 2 bases and J lost 0, with 7 bases in between. The CDR3 spans 14 residues. The CDR3 reads CASSLFNSNYGYTF. The CDR3 DNA reads TGTGCCAGCAGCTTATTCAATTCTAACTATGGCTACACCTTC.

This clonotype has just a few counts. The V gene is TRBV5-1, the J gene TRBJ2-2, with 7 bases lining up with TRBD1. The germline gives CDR1 SGHRS, CDR2 YFSETQ. This CDR3 has 16 residues. Losses at the gene ends were 0 bases for V and 4 bases for J; bases not matched to a gene: 6. The DNA of the CDR3 is TGCGCCAGCAGCTTGGCCGGGACAGCCCCCACCGGGGAGCTGTTTTTT. It translates to CASSLAGTAPTGELFF.

This clonotype was seen ten or more times. The chain recombines TRBV12-3 or TRBV12-4 with TRBJ2-3, with D perhaps given as TRBD1 or TRBD2 (6 bases each). V gave up 6 bases and J gave up 2 bases, with 15 bases separating them. CDR3 length: 15 residues. CDR3 coding DNA: TGTGCCAGCAGCCAAGGGGGGATATACACAGATACGCAGTATTTT. Translated: CASSQGGIYTDTQYF.

The chain uses TRBV11-2 and TRBJ2-1; a weak D match, TRBD2 (6 bases). Trimming took off 5 bases at V and 10 bases at J, with 15 bases between the two ends. This CDR3 is 13 amino acids long. Looked up from germline, CDR1 is SGHAT and CDR2 is FQNNGV. The CDR3 DNA reads TGTGCCAGCAGCCCAGGTAGGGCGGGAGAGCAGTTCTTC. It yields the protein CASSPGRAGEQFF.

Only a few counts were recorded for this clonotype. CDR3 sequence reads: CASSLGYGFLREQYV. The CDR3, as DNA: TGTGCCAGCAGTTTGGGTTACGGGTTCCTCCGCGAGCAGTACGTC. The chain links TRBV12-3 or TRBV12-4 to TRBJ2-7; D remains ambiguous. This CDR3 has 15 residues. The V and J ends lost 3 bases and 6 bases respectively, with 18 bases between them.

This rearrangement joins TRBV27 to TRBJ1-5; no reliable D call. V was shortened by 8 bases and J by 6 bases, with 11 bases between the two germline ends. The CDR3 has 12 amino acids. Germline V gives CDR1 MNHEY, CDR2 SMNVEV (reference sequence). CDR3 DNA: TGTGCCAGCCGAGAGGGTATTCAGCCCCAGCATTTT. Protein: CASREGIQPQHF.